This TCR beta chain originates from a study of cytomegalovirus exposure and HLA in healthy donors. Profiling relied on immunoSEQ multiplex PCR, and the TCRdb table lists in-frame clones only, not all of them. The sample lists 65,000 to 80,000 clones, roughly 94% seen once, with 2.5% to 3.5% in the top ten. Per the germline V gene, CDR1 is SGHRS and CDR2 is YFSETQ. The CDR3 has 14 residues. The V and J ends lost 4 bases and 0 bases respectively, with 10 bases between them. Sequenced input: PBMCs. The TCR sequence derives from a woman aged 18-35 years in good health and CMV-seropositive. The chain is built from TRBV5-1 and TRBJ1-1; D ambiguous. CDR3 DNA: TGCGCCAGCAGCCGCGACACGATGAACACTGAAGCTTTCTTT. It codes for CASSRDTMNTEAFF. The full variable domain, with the rest looked up from reference TRBV5-1 and TRBJ1-1, is KAGVTQTPRYLIKTRGQQVTLSCSPISGHRSVSWYQQTPGQGLQFLFEYFSETQRNKGNFPGRFSGRQFSNSRSEMNVSTLELGDSALYLCASSRDTMNTEAFFGQGTRLTVV.